This T cell receptor beta chain originates from a study of T cell repertoires in cytomegalovirus infection. This clonotype has a handful of counts. Via MiXCR, TCRdb re-called the reads, giving one row per CDR3 protein. The repertoire holds around 170,000 distinct CDR3 sequences, with approximately 17% as singletons. V dropped 0 bases and J dropped 2 bases, with 8 bases sitting between them. Per germline, CDR1 LGHNA and CDR2 YSLEER. CDR3 length: 14 amino acids. The source material was CD8+ T cells from PBMCs. The sequence derives from a human donor in good health (CMV status not recorded). Some clones in this sample may be carry-over from other donors' samples. The J gene is TRBJ2-7, the V gene TRBV4-3; D is possibly TRBD1 (5 bases). The CDR3 is CASSQDRGTYEQYF. The CDR3 region has the DNA TGCGCCAGCAGCCAAGATAGGGGCACCTACGAGCAGTACTTC.